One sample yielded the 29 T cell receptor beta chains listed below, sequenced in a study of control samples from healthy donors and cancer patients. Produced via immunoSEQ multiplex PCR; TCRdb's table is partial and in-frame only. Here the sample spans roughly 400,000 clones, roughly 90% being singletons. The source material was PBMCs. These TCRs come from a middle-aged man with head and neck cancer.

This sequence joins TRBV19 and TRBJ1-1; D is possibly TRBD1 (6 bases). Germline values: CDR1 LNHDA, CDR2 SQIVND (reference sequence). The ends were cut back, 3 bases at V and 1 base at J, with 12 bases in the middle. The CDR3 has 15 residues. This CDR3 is CASSIPGAPNTEAFF. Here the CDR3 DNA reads TGTGCCAGTAGTATCCCAGGGGCCCCGAACACTGAAGCTTTCTTT.

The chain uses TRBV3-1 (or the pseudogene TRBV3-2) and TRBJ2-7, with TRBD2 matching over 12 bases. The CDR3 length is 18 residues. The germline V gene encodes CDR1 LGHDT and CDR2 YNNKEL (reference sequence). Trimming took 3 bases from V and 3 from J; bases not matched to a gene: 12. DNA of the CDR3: TGTGCCAGCAGCCAGAGGGGTGGCGCTAGCGGGAGGGTCTACGAGCAGTACTTC. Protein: CASSQRGGASGRVYEQYF.

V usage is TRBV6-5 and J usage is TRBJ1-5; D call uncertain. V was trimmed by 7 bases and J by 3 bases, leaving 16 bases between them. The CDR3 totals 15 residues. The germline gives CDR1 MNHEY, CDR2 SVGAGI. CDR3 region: CASNVNRGYNQPQHF. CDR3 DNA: TGTGCCAGCAACGTGAACAGAGGCTACAATCAGCCCCAGCATTTT.

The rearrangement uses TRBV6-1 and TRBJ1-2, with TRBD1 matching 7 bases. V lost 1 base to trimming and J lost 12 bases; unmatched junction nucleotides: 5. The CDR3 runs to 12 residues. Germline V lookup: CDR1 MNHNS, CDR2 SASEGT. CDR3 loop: CASSEGQGLNTF. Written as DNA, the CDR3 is TGTGCCAGCAGTGAAGGACAGGGATTAAACACCTTC.

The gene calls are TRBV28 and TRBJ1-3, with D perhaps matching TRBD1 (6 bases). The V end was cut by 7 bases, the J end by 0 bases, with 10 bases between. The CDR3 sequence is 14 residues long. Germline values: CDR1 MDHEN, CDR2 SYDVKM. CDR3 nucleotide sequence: TGTGCCAGCAAGTCAGGGGCCTCTGGAAACACCATATATTTT. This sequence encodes CASKSGASGNTIYF.

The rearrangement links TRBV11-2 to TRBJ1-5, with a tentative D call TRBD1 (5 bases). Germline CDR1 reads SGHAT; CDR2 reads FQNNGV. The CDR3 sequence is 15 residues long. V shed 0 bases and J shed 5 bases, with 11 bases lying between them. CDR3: CASSLEQEPYQPQHF. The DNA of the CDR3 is TGTGCCAGCAGCTTAGAACAGGAGCCCTATCAGCCCCAGCATTTT.

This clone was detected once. The CDR3 sequence is CAISESGTSGAIYNEQFF. The DNA of the CDR3 is TGTGCCATCAGTGAGTCTGGGACTAGCGGGGCTATTTACAATGAGCAGTTCTTC. The chain recombines TRBV10-3 with TRBJ2-1, with 13 bases identical to TRBD2. J was trimmed by 4 bases and V by 0 bases; bases with no gene match: 6. CDR3 length: 18 amino acids. Germline V lookup: CDR1 ENHRY, CDR2 SYGVKD.

The chain's CDR3 is CASSYTGHSLGNEQFF. DNA of the CDR3: TGTGCCAGCAGTTACACGGGACACTCCCTAGGAAATGAGCAGTTCTTC. The V gene is TRBV6-5, the J gene TRBJ2-1; possibly TRBD1 for D (6 bases). Trimming removed 2 bases at V and 7 bases at J, with 18 bases between. CDR1 is MNHEY and CDR2 is SVGAGI in the germline V gene. This CDR3 is built from 16 residues.

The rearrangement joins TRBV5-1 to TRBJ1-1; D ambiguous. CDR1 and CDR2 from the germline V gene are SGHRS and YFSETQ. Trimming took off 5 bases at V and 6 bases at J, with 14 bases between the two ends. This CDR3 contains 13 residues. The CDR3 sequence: CASRVRETAEAFF. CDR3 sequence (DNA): TGCGCCAGCAGAGTGAGAGAAACAGCTGAAGCTTTCTTT.

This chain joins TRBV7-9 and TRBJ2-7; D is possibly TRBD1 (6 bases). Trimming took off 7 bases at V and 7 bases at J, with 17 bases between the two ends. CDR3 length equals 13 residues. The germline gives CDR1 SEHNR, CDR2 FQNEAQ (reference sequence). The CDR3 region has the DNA TGTGCCAGCAAGGAGGACAGTAAGATTGAGCAGTACTTC. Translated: CASKEDSKIEQYF. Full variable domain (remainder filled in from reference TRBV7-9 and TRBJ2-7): DTGVSQNPRHKITKRGQNVTFRCDPISEHNRLYWYRQTLGQGPEFLTYFQNEAQLEKSRLLSDRFSAERPKGSFSTLEIQRTEQGDSAMYLCASKEDSKIEQYFGPGTRLTVT.

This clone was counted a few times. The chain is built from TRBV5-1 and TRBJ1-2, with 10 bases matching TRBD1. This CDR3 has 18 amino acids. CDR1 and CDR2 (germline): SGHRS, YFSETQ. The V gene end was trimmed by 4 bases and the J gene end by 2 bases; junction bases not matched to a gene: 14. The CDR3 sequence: CASSVATGGDLENYGYTF. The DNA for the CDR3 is TGCGCCAGCAGCGTGGCGACAGGGGGCGATTTGGAAAACTATGGCTACACCTTC.

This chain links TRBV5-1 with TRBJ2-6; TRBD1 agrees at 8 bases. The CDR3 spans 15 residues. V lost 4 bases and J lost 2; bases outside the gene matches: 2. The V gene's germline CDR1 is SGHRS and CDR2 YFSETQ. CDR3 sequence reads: CASSTGGAGANVLTF. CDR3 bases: TGCGCCAGCAGCACAGGGGGTGCTGGGGCCAACGTCCTGACTTTC.

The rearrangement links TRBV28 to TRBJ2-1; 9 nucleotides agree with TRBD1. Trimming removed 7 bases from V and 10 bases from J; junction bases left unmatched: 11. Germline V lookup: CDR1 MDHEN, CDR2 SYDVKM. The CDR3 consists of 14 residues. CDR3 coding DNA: TGTGCCAGCACCCCCGGGACAGGGCTGGTCGAGCAGTTCTTC. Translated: CASTPGTGLVEQFF.

The CDR3 here is CASSFAGGPKETQYF. In nucleotides, the CDR3 is TGTGCCAGCAGCTTCGCGGGAGGGCCGAAGGAGACCCAGTACTTC. The chain has TRBV11-2 and TRBJ2-5, with TRBD2 identical over 9 bases. The CDR3 totals 15 residues. Germline loops: CDR1 SGHAT, CDR2 FQNNGV. V lost 3 bases to trimming and J lost 5 bases; unmatched junction nucleotides: 7.

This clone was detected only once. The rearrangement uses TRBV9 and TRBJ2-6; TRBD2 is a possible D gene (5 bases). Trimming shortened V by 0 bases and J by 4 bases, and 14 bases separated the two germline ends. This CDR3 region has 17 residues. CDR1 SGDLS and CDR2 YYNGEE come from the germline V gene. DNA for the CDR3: TGTGCCAGCAGCGTAGATGAGCGGCGCGCCGGGGCCAACGTCCTGACTTTC. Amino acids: CASSVDERRAGANVLTF.

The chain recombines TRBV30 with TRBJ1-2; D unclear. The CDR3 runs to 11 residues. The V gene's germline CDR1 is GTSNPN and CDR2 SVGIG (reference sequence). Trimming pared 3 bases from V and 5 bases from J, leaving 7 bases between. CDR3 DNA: TGTGCCTGGAGGCAGACTTATGGCTACACCTTC. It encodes CAWRQTYGYTF.

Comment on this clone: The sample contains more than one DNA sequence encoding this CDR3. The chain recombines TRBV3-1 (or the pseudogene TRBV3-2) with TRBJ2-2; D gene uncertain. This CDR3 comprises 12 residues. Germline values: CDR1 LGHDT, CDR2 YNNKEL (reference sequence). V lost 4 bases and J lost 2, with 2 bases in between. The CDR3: CASSLNTGELFF. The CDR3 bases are TGTGCCAGCAGCCTCAACACCGGGGAGCTGTTTTTT.

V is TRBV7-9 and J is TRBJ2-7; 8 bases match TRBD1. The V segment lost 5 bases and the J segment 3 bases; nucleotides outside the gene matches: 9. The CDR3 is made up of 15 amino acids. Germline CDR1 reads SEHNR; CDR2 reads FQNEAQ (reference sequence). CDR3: CASSHIIGQGYEQYF. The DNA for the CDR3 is TGTGCCAGCAGCCATATCATAGGACAGGGCTACGAGCAGTACTTC.

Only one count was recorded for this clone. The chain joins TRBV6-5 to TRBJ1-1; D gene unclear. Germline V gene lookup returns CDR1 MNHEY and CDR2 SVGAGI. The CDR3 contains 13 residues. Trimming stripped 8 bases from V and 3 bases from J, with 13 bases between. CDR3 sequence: CASAWVADTEAFF. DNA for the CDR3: TGTGCCAGCGCCTGGGTGGCGGACACTGAAGCTTTCTTT.

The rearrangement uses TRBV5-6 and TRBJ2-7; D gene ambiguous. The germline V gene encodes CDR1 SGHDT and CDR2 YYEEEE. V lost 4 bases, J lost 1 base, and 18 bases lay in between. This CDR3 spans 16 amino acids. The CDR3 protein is CASSRRVRLPSYEQYF. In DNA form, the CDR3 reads TGTGCCAGCAGCCGACGTGTCCGGTTACCGTCCTACGAGCAGTACTTC.

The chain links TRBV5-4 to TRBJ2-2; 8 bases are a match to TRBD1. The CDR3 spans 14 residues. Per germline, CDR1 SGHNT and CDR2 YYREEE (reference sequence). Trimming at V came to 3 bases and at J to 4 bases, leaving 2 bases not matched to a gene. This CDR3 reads CASSWDRFTGELFF. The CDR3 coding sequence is TGTGCCAGCAGCTGGGACAGGTTCACCGGGGAGCTGTTTTTT.

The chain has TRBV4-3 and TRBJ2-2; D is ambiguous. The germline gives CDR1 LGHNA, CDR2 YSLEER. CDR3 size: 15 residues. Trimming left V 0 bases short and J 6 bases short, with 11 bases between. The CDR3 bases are TGCGCCAGCAGCCAAGAGTCGCAGGCACCCGGGGAGCTGTTTTTT. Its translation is CASSQESQAPGELFF.

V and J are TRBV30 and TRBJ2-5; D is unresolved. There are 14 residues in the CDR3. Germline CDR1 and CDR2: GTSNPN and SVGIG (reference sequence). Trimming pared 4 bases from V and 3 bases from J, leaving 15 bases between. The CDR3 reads CAWTRSSSEETQYF. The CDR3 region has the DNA TGTGCCTGGACGCGATCATCCTCGGAAGAGACCCAGTACTTC.

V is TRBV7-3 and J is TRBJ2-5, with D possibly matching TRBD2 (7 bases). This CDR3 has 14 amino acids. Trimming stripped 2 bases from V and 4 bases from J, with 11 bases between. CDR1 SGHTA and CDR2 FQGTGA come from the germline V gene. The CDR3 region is CASSLGRGAETQYF. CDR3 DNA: TGTGCCAGCAGCTTAGGCCGGGGGGCAGAGACCCAGTACTTC. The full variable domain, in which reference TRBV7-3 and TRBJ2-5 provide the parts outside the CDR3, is GAGVSQTPSNKVTEKGKYVELRCDPISGHTALYWYRQSLGQGPEFLIYFQGTGAADDSGLPNDRFFAVRPEGSVSTLKIQRTERGDSAVYLCASSLGRGAETQYFGPGTRLLVL.

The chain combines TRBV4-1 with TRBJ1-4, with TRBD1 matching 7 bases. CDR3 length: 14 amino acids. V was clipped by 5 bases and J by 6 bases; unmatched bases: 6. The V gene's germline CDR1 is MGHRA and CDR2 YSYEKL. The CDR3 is CASSYEGGYEKLFF. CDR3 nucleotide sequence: TGCGCCAGCAGCTACGAAGGGGGCTATGAAAAACTGTTTTTT.

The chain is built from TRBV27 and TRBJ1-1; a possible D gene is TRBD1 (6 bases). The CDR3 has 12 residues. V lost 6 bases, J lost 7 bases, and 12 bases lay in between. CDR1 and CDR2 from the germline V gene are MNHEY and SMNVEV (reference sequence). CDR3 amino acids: CASRGGNREAFF. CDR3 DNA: TGTGCCAGCAGGGGGGGCAACCGTGAAGCTTTCTTT.

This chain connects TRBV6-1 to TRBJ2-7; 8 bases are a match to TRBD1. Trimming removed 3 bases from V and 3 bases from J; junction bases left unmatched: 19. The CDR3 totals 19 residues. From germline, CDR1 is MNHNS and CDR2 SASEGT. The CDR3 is CASSENGFLDRVVLYEQYF. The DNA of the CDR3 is TGTGCCAGCAGTGAGAATGGTTTTCTGGACAGGGTGGTTCTCTACGAGCAGTACTTC.

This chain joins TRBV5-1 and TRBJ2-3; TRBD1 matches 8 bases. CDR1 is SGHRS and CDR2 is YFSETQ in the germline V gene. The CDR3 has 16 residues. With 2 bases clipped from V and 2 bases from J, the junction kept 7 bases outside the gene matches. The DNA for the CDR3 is TGCGCCAGCAGCTTCACTGGGGACAGGTTCACAGATACGCAGTATTTT. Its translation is CASSFTGDRFTDTQYF.

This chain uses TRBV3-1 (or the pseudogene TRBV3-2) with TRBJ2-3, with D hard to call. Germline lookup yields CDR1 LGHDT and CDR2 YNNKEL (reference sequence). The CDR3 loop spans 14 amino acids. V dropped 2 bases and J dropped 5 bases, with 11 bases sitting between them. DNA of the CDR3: TGTGCCAGCAGCCAACAGCCCCAGAAAGATACGCAGTATTTT. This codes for CASSQQPQKDTQYF.